Shown below are 15 T cell receptor beta chains from a single sample sequenced in a study of OX40 agonist ivuxolimab in advanced cancers. Measured with immunoSEQ multiplex PCR; TCRdb has only the in-frame clones, and not every one. The sample consists of about 45,000 clones, roughly 90% of them appearing once. Here the sequenced sample was CD4+ or CD8+ T cells sorted from blood, taken in a trial of the OX40 agonist ivuxolimab. The source is an adult with an advanced solid tumor such as melanoma, head and neck, liver or kidney cancer.

The chain employs TRBV20-1 and TRBJ2-5; D gene ambiguous. This CDR3 is built from 10 residues. Germline V lookup: CDR1 DFQATT, CDR2 SNEGSKA (reference sequence). Trimming pared 6 bases from V and 7 bases from J, leaving 9 bases between. The CDR3 sequence: CSAPLRTQYF. The CDR3 region has the DNA TGCAGTGCCCCCCTAAGGACCCAGTACTTC.

This clone was detected a few times. This rearrangement joins TRBV19 to TRBJ2-1; D possibly corresponds to TRBD1 (5 bases). The CDR3 sequence is 18 residues long. Germline CDR1 and CDR2: LNHDA and SQIVND (reference sequence). With 3 bases removed from V and 9 bases from J, the gap between germline ends came to 27 bases. The CDR3, as DNA: TGTGCCAGTAGTATTTACGCCGCTTCGGCAGGGAATTTAGGTGAGCAGTTCTTC. It yields the protein CASSIYAASAGNLGEQFF.

The chain combines TRBV6-1 with TRBJ2-3; 10 bases line up with TRBD2. J was trimmed by 7 bases and V by 7 bases; bases with no gene match: 11. The CDR3 runs 15 residues. Germline CDR1 and CDR2: MNHNS and SASEGT. In DNA form, the CDR3 reads TGTGCCAGCACGGAAGCGGGAGGGCCTGTGAATACGCAGTATTTT. Translating it yields CASTEAGGPVNTQYF.

The rearrangement uses TRBV23-1 and TRBJ1-4, with D hard to call. TRBV23-1 has ORF status, its function being uncertain. V was trimmed by 6 bases and J by 0 bases, leaving 14 bases between them. The CDR3 length is 16 residues. Here the CDR3 DNA reads TGCGCCAGCAGCAATACAGAGATCCCAACTAATGAAAAACTGTTTTTT. This encodes CASSNTEIPTNEKLFF.

The chain employs TRBV11-3 and TRBJ2-1; D is unclear. CDR3 size: 12 residues. The germline V and J ends were trimmed by 2 bases and 9 bases, with 8 bases remaining between them. The germline V gene encodes CDR1 SGHNT and CDR2 YENEEA. CDR3 region: CASSLYLGEQFF. CDR3 coding DNA: TGTGCCAGCAGCTTATACCTAGGTGAGCAGTTCTTC.

This sequence joins TRBV5-5 and TRBJ2-5; weak D call: TRBD2 (6 bases). Germline V gene sequence: CDR1 SGHKS, CDR2 YYEKEE (reference sequence). This CDR3 spans 16 amino acids. V was cut by 4 bases and J by 5 bases, with 21 bases left in between. This CDR3 reads CASSQTPAAGFETQYF. The DNA for the CDR3 is TGTGCCAGCAGCCAAACTCCAGCGGCGGGATTCGAGACCCAGTACTTC.

This clone was detected once. This chain uses TRBV6-1 with TRBJ2-5; TRBD2 might be the D (5 bases). V was clipped by 0 bases and J by 2 bases, with 10 bases between them. Germline V CDR1 and CDR2: MNHNS, SASEGT. The CDR3 extends over 15 amino acids. The DNA of the CDR3 is TGTGCCAGCAGTGAAGCGCGCGGGCCACAAGAGACCCAGTACTTC. It yields the protein CASSEARGPQETQYF.

The chain recombines TRBV11-2 with TRBJ2-1; the D is unclear. V was cut by 1 base and J by 5 bases, with 15 bases left in between. Germline V gives CDR1 SGHAT, CDR2 FQNNGV. The CDR3 consists of 16 residues. Written as DNA, the CDR3 is TGTGCCAGCAGCTTAGTTACCAAGTGGGTAAACAATGAGCAGTTCTTC. This codes for CASSLVTKWVNNEQFF. Complete variable domain (other parts from reference TRBV11-2 and TRBJ2-1): EAGVAQSPRYKIIEKRQSVAFWCNPISGHATLYWYQQILGQGPKLLIQFQNNGVVDDSQLPKDRFSAERLKGVDSTLKIQPAKLEDSAVYLCASSLVTKWVNNEQFFGPGTRLTVL.

CDR3 in amino acids: CATSGDRGTHEQYF. In DNA, the CDR3 is TGTGCCACCAGCGGTGACAGGGGGACCCACGAGCAGTACTTC. The chain couples TRBV15 to TRBJ2-7, with 9 bases that match TRBD1. Germline loops: CDR1 LNHNV, CDR2 YYDKDF (reference sequence). J gave up 5 bases and V 5 bases, and 7 bases lay outside the gene matches. The CDR3 contains 14 residues. Using reference TRBV15 and TRBJ2-7 for the parts outside the CDR3, the full variable domain is DAMVIQNPRYQVTQFGKPVTLSCSQTLNHNVMYWYQQKSSQAPKLLFHYYDKDFNNEADTPDNFQSRRPNTSFCFLDIRSPGLGDTAMYLCATSGDRGTHEQYFGPGTRLTVT.

This clone was seen a single time. The V gene is TRBV11-2, the J gene TRBJ2-3; 10 bases are a match to TRBD1. This CDR3 has 17 amino acids. Trimming at V came to 2 bases and at J to 4 bases, leaving 9 bases not matched to a gene. Germline CDR1 reads SGHAT; CDR2 reads FQNNGV. CDR3 protein: CASSLRTGTGVADTQYF. In nucleotides, the CDR3 is TGTGCCAGCAGCTTACGGACCGGGACAGGGGTCGCAGATACGCAGTATTTT.

The chain has TRBV7-8 and TRBJ2-3, with D possibly being TRBD1 (5 bases). V was clipped by 2 bases and J by 5 bases, with 17 bases between them. Per germline, CDR1 SGHVS and CDR2 FQNEAQ. CDR3 length: 16 residues. CDR3 residues: CASSLLNARALDTQYF. For the CDR3, the DNA is TGTGCCAGCAGCTTACTCAACGCCAGGGCCTTAGATACGCAGTATTTT.

The V and J genes are TRBV7-2 and TRBJ1-6, with no clear D. CDR1 SGHTA and CDR2 FQGNSA come from the germline V gene. Deletions cut 4 bases from V and 7 bases from J, with 14 bases between. The length of the CDR3 is 15 residues. CDR3 nucleotides: TGTGCCAGCAGCTCGCCTGAGGCCATGAATTCACCCCTCCACTTT. As protein: CASSSPEAMNSPLHF.

The chain has TRBV7-2 and TRBJ2-1, with D hard to call. Trimming pared 5 bases from V and 2 bases from J, leaving 10 bases between. CDR3 length: 14 amino acids. Germline loops: CDR1 SGHTA, CDR2 FQGNSA. CDR3 DNA: TGTGCCAGCAGCCCCCGATCCACCTACAATGAGCAGTTCTTC. It encodes CASSPRSTYNEQFF.

The V gene is TRBV28, the J gene TRBJ2-7; 8 positions agree with TRBD1. Germline V lookup: CDR1 MDHEN, CDR2 SYDVKM. This CDR3 has 17 amino acids. Trimming cost V 6 bases and J 2 bases; bases outside gene matches: 15. CDR3 protein: CASRPRTGIPSAYEQYF. CDR3 coding DNA: TGTGCCAGCAGACCAAGGACAGGGATCCCCTCGGCCTACGAGCAGTACTTC.

The chain carries TRBV29-1 and TRBJ2-1; TRBD2 aligns across 8 bases. The CDR3 length is 14 residues. Germline CDR1 and CDR2: SQVTM and ANQGSEA. With V trimmed by 4 bases and J by 3 bases, 5 bases remained unmatched. CDR3: CSVVAGGFYNEQFF. The CDR3 DNA is TGCAGCGTTGTTGCGGGAGGATTCTACAATGAGCAGTTCTTC.